These T cell receptor beta chains were read from a single sample in a study of CD4 T cells in relation to SARS-CoV-2 and coronaviruses. Assay used: immunoSEQ multiplex PCR; TCRdb lists only in-frame clones, some missing. The sample includes about 17,000 clones, 70% to 80% of them seen just once. Antigen specificity for these receptors is unknown. Sequenced material: CD4+ T cells from PBMCs, cultured in vitro. These receptors were collected from a human donor in good health. Both conserved end residues are part of each CDR3. The D gene is left open where the match is weak. Part of the rows lack a size; the others show once, few, many or a class for expanded clones.

v_call,d_call,clone_size,j_call,cdr3_aa,cdr3_nt
TRBV13,.,.,TRBJ1-1,CASSSRGFMNTEAFF,TGTGCCAGCAGCTCCAGGGGTTTCATGAACACTGAAGCTTTCTTT
TRBV7-2,TRBD2,few,TRBJ2-3,CASSPGLGTDTQYF,TGTGCCAGCAGCCCCGGACTAGGGACAGATACGCAGTATTTT
TRBV3-1/TRBV3-2,.,.,TRBJ1-5,CASSQGTQDQPQHF,TGTGCCAGCAGCCAGGGGACACAAGATCAGCCCCAGCATTTT
TRBV19,.,.,TRBJ2-7,CASSIRRGGHYEQYF,TGTGCCAGTAGTATAAGGCGAGGAGGGCACTACGAGCAGTACTTC
TRBV5-1,TRBD1,.,TRBJ2-2,CASSHGTGQSDGELFF,TGCGCCAGCAGCCACGGGACAGGGCAATCCGACGGGGAGCTGTTTTTT
TRBV19,.,.,TRBJ1-1,CASSDPLQWTEAFF,TGTGCCAGTAGTGACCCGCTTCAGTGGACTGAAGCTTTCTTT
TRBV7-2,.,.,TRBJ2-5,CASSRGTAYFETQYF,TGTGCCAGCAGCCGGGGGACAGCTTATTTCGAGACCCAGTACTTC
TRBV29-1,.,.,TRBJ1-3,CSVGWQGNTIYF,TGCAGCGTTGGGTGGCAGGGAAACACCATATATTTT
TRBV7-9,.,few,TRBJ1-6,CASTSGRDGINSPLHF,TGTGCCAGCACCTCGGGCCGGGACGGAATAAATTCACCCCTCCACTTT
TRBV30,.,.,TRBJ1-4,CAWSVRGTKVFF,TGTGCCTGGAGTGTAAGAGGGACAAAGGTGTTTTTT
TRBV18,TRBD1,few,TRBJ1-1,CASSPRTGEGTEAFF,TGTGCCAGCTCACCGAGGACAGGGGAGGGCACTGAAGCTTTCTTT
TRBV19,.,.,TRBJ2-1,CASNAQPMSNEQFF,TGTGCCAGTAATGCCCAACCCATGTCCAATGAGCAGTTCTTC
TRBV30,.,.,TRBJ2-3,CAWTPYPYGQYF,TGTGCCTGGACCCCCTACCCCTATGGGCAGTATTTT
TRBV6-5,.,.,TRBJ1-1,CASSYSAEITEAFF,TGTGCCAGCAGTTACTCCGCAGAAATAACTGAAGCTTTCTTT
TRBV5-1,.,.,TRBJ1-1,CASSLRSLPPAEGRAKKAFF,TGCGCCAGCAGCTTGAGAAGTCTTCCCCCCGCGGAGGGCAGAGCGAAAAAAGCTTTCTTT
TRBV10-3,TRBD2,few,TRBJ2-7,CAAARGSRFDEQYF,TGTGCCGCAGCGCGCGGGAGTCGTTTCGACGAGCAGTACTTC
TRBV7-2,.,.,TRBJ2-7,CASSLLGVGYEQYF,TGTGCCAGCAGCTTACTGGGGGTGGGGTACGAGCAGTACTTC
TRBV28,.,.,TRBJ2-1,CASSLLGRYNEQFF,TGTGCCAGCAGTTTACTAGGAAGGTACAATGAGCAGTTCTTC
TRBV4-1,TRBD1,once,TRBJ1-5,CASSPGQGSNQPQHF,TGCGCCAGCAGCCCGGGACAGGGAAGCAATCAGCCCCAGCATTTT
TRBV4-3,TRBD1,.,TRBJ2-1,CASSPWTGGHNEQFF,TGCGCCAGCAGCCCTTGGACAGGTGGTCACAATGAGCAGTTCTTC
TRBV5-6,TRBD1,once,TRBJ1-2,CASSMTGPMGYTF,TGTGCCAGCAGCATGACAGGGCCTATGGGCTACACCTTC
TRBV11-2,TRBD2,.,TRBJ2-3,CASSPSGAGGLDTQYF,TGTGCCAGCAGCCCCTCGGGGGCGGGGGGGCTAGATACGCAGTATTTT
TRBV5-1,TRBD1,.,TRBJ1-2,CASSSAAGQAYGYTF,TGCGCCAGCAGCTCCGCCGCGGGACAGGCCTATGGCTACACCTTC
TRBV4-3,TRBD1,.,TRBJ2-7,CASSQASDRAEQYF,TGCGCCAGCAGCCAAGCCTCCGACAGGGCCGAGCAGTACTTC
TRBV3-1/TRBV3-2,.,few,TRBJ1-3,CASSHGGAPKSGNTIYF,TGTGCCAGCAGCCATGGTGGCGCCCCGAAGTCTGGAAACACCATATATTTT
TRBV3-1/TRBV3-2,.,.,TRBJ2-7,CASSPLVARSAEQYF,TGTGCCAGCAGCCCCCTCGTGGCTAGATCGGCCGAGCAGTACTTC
TRBV2,.,once,TRBJ2-3,CASSEVRSTDTQYF,TGTGCCAGCAGTGAAGTGCGGTCCACAGATACGCAGTATTTT
TRBV29-1,TRBD1,.,TRBJ1-2,CSGGQGDSYGYTF,TGCAGCGGTGGACAGGGGGATAGCTATGGCTACACCTTC
TRBV11-2,.,.,TRBJ2-4,CASSLDRIAKNIQYF,TGTGCCAGCAGCTTAGACAGGATTGCCAAAAACATTCAGTACTTC
TRBV18,.,.,TRBJ1-1,CASSPMGNTEAFF,TGTGCCAGCTCACCGATGGGGAACACTGAAGCTTTCTTT
TRBV9,.,.,TRBJ1-1,CASSAQMNTEAFF,TGTGCCAGCAGCGCCCAGATGAACACTGAAGCTTTCTTT
TRBV5-1,TRBD1,.,TRBJ2-2,CASSSPGQGWTGELFF,TGCGCCAGCAGCTCTCCGGGACAGGGTTGGACCGGGGAGCTGTTTTTT
TRBV4-1,TRBD2,.,TRBJ2-1,CASRRGLAGAGGNEQFF,TGCGCCAGCAGACGGGGACTAGCGGGGGCCGGGGGCAATGAGCAGTTCTTC
TRBV5-5,.,.,TRBJ2-5,CASSLRQDPQETQYF,TGTGCCAGCAGCTTGAGGCAGGACCCTCAAGAGACCCAGTACTTC
TRBV18,TRBD2,.,TRBJ2-7,CASSPPLAGGSSYEQYF,TGTGCCAGCTCGCCCCCACTAGCGGGAGGGAGCTCCTACGAGCAGTACTTC
TRBV18,TRBD2,.,TRBJ2-3,CASKREGSDTQYF,TGTGCCAGCAAACGGGAGGGGTCAGATACGCAGTATTTT
TRBV3-1/TRBV3-2,TRBD2,.,TRBJ2-1,CASSQVTSGINEQFF,TGTGCCAGCAGCCAAGTGACTAGCGGGATTAATGAGCAGTTCTTC
TRBV11-2,TRBD2,.,TRBJ2-1,CASSRHTGRGERNEQFF,TGTGCCAGCAGCCGACACACGGGGCGGGGGGAACGCAATGAGCAGTTCTTC
TRBV7-9,.,.,TRBJ2-3,CASSQGTPADTQYF,TGTGCCAGCAGCCAAGGGACACCCGCGGATACGCAGTATTTT
TRBV11-2,.,.,TRBJ2-2,CASSLFYQVTGTGELFF,TGTGCCAGCAGCTTGTTTTATCAGGTCACAGGCACCGGGGAGCTGTTTTTT
TRBV12-3/TRBV12-4,.,.,TRBJ1-4,CASRRNEKLFF,TGTGCCAGCAGGCGCAATGAAAAACTGTTTTTT
TRBV18,.,.,TRBJ1-6,CASSPSGYYNSPLHF,TGTGCCAGCTCACCATCAGGGTACTATAATTCACCCCTCCACTTT
TRBV27,TRBD1,.,TRBJ2-2,CASRRKPGQGAVGELFF,TGTGCCAGCAGGCGCAAACCGGGACAGGGGGCCGTCGGGGAGCTGTTTTTT
TRBV6-2/TRBV6-3,.,once,TRBJ1-2,CASSLVGGGTLHGYTF,TGTGCCAGCAGTCTAGTAGGTGGGGGAACCCTACATGGCTACACCTTC
TRBV19,.,.,TRBJ1-1,CASTLTGRGKNTEAFF,TGTGCCAGTACCCTAACGGGCAGGGGAAAGAACACTGAAGCTTTCTTT
TRBV2,TRBD1,.,TRBJ2-7,CASNGQGGPYEQYF,TGTGCCAGCAATGGACAGGGGGGCCCCTACGAGCAGTACTTC
TRBV9,.,once,TRBJ1-1,CASSVVGDTEAFF,TGTGCCAGCAGCGTAGTGGGGGACACTGAAGCTTTCTTT
TRBV3-1/TRBV3-2,.,once,TRBJ1-3,CASSPGVGGNTIYF,TGTGCCAGCAGCCCAGGGGTAGGTGGAAACACCATATATTTT
TRBV7-8,TRBD2,once,TRBJ2-4,CASSFRPSGEGLKNIQYF,TGTGCCAGCAGCTTTAGACCAAGCGGGGAGGGGCTTAAAAACATTCAGTACTTC
TRBV7-2,.,.,TRBJ1-5,CASSLGTPGREPQHF,TGTGCCAGCAGCTTAGGGACGCCCGGAAGAGAGCCCCAGCATTTT
TRBV11-2,.,.,TRBJ1-1,CASSSTLRELKEAFF,TGTGCCAGCAGCTCTACCCTCAGGGAATTAAAGGAAGCTTTCTTT
TRBV9,.,.,TRBJ2-2,CASSVDLGVGELFF,TGTGCCAGCAGCGTAGATTTGGGGGTGGGGGAGCTGTTTTTT
TRBV11-3,.,.,TRBJ2-1,CASSLDTPGYEQFF,TGTGCCAGCAGCTTAGATACCCCGGGGTATGAGCAGTTCTTC
TRBV19,.,.,TRBJ2-7,CASSIGGFPYEQYF,TGTGCCAGTAGTATTGGAGGGTTCCCCTACGAGCAGTACTTC
TRBV2,.,few,TRBJ1-5,CASSESLGYWGNQPQHF,TGTGCCAGCAGTGAAAGTCTCGGGTATTGGGGCAATCAGCCCCAGCATTTT